Below, 30 T cell receptor beta chains from the same sample are listed, as sequenced in a study of cytomegalovirus exposure and HLA in healthy donors. Both 60 Vbeta primers and 13 Jbeta primers went into the PCR. This table comes from immunoSEQ multiplex PCR, and its TCRdb copy is limited to in-frame clones, with some not included. This sample has about 140,000 clones; under 80% occur once, and the top ten carry roughly 8.8%. The sequenced sample was PBMCs. Every receptor here comes from a woman between 45 and 60 years old in good health and CMV-seropositive.

This clone was seen only once. The chain's CDR3 is CASSVGPLSNTEAFF. CDR3 nucleotides: TGTGCCAGCAGCGTGGGCCCTCTAAGTAACACTGAAGCTTTCTTT. The rearrangement joins TRBV9 to TRBJ1-1; D is unclear. V gave up 2 bases and J gave up 2 bases, with 13 bases separating them. This CDR3 region has 15 residues. Germline-derived CDR1 and CDR2 are SGDLS and YYNGEE.

V gene TRBV14 combines with J gene TRBJ1-3; D may be TRBD1 (6 bases). CDR3 length equals 16 residues. Trimming removed 0 bases from V and 2 bases from J, with 11 bases in between. From germline, CDR1 is SGHDN and CDR2 FVKESK. The CDR3 DNA reads TGTGCCAGCAGCCAAGATACGGCAGGGGCTGGAAACACCATATATTTT. Protein sequence: CASSQDTAGAGNTIYF.

V usage is TRBV30 and J usage is TRBJ1-5, with D perhaps TRBD1 (5 bases). CDR1 and CDR2 (germline): GTSNPN, SVGIG (reference sequence). The CDR3 covers 15 residues. V dropped 4 bases and J dropped 2 bases, with 15 bases sitting between them. The CDR3 DNA follows: TGTGCCTGGAACTCGCAGGGCAGGGGCAATCAGCCCCAGCATTTT. Translated: CAWNSQGRGNQPQHF.

CDR3 DNA sequence: TGTGCCAGCACTTTGACAGGGGGCTCGGTTCAGCCCCAGCATTTT. As protein: CASTLTGGSVQPQHF. The chain carries TRBV2 and TRBJ1-5, with 10 bases that match TRBD1. CDR1 is SNHLY, CDR2 FYNNEI, per germline. V was clipped by 7 bases and J by 6 bases; unmatched bases: 9. This CDR3 comprises 15 residues.

This clone was counted between two and nine times. A junction end diverges from the germline sequence, so it may reflect a read error. This chain connects TRBV7-7 to TRBJ2-1, with D perhaps matching TRBD2 (6 bases). Per the germline V gene, CDR1 is SSHAT and CDR2 is FNYEAQ (reference sequence). The CDR3 spans 15 residues. The CDR3 is CASSLQPGDYNEQFF. CDR3 DNA: TGTGCTAGCAGCTTACAGCCGGGGGACTACAATGAGCAGTTCTTC.

V gene TRBV28 combines with J gene TRBJ1-1; TRBD1 agrees at 7 bases. The CDR3 has 14 residues. V lost 5 bases to trimming and J lost 1 base; unmatched junction nucleotides: 4. Germline loops: CDR1 MDHEN, CDR2 SYDVKM. The CDR3: CASSLRTGNTEAFF. CDR3 nucleotide sequence: TGTGCCAGCAGTCTCCGGACAGGGAACACTGAAGCTTTCTTT.

This chain uses TRBV7-2 with TRBJ2-1, with TRBD1 matching 11 bases. The CDR3 loop spans 16 amino acids. Trimming cost V 1 base and J 7 bases; bases outside gene matches: 6. The V gene's germline CDR1 is SGHTA and CDR2 FQGNSA. CDR3 loop: CASSLGGGQGENEQFF. Here the CDR3 DNA reads TGTGCCAGCAGCTTAGGTGGGGGACAGGGGGAGAATGAGCAGTTCTTC.

The chain links TRBV18 to TRBJ2-7; the D gene is possibly TRBD2 (5 bases). In germline, CDR1 is KGHSH, CDR2 LQKENI. This CDR3 region has 13 residues. V dropped 5 bases and J dropped 1 base, with 9 bases sitting between them. DNA for the CDR3: TGTGCCAGCTCAAGGGAGAGGTCCTACGAGCAGTACTTC. This gives the protein CASSRERSYEQYF.

The J gene is TRBJ2-2, the V gene TRBV2, with 12 bases fitting TRBD2. Per germline, CDR1 SNHLY and CDR2 FYNNEI. The CDR3 consists of 15 residues. V shed 2 bases, J shed 5 bases, and the junction held 0 bases outside the gene matches. CDR3 coding DNA: TGTGCCAGCAGTGAACTAGCGGGGGGGACCGGGGAGCTGTTTTTT. Its protein product is CASSELAGGTGELFF.

The chain uses TRBV9 and TRBJ1-2; TRBD1 aligns across 8 bases. The J segment lost 6 bases and the V segment lost 0 bases, leaving 7 bases of the junction unmatched. Looked up from germline, CDR1 is SGDLS and CDR2 is YYNGEE. This CDR3 contains 15 residues. CDR3 protein: CASSVENQGADGYTF. CDR3 nucleotides: TGTGCCAGCAGCGTAGAAAACCAGGGGGCTGATGGCTACACCTTC.

The rearrangement links TRBV6-5 to TRBJ2-7; D is unresolved. Per the germline V gene, CDR1 is MNHEY and CDR2 is SVGAGI. This CDR3 region has 13 residues. V lost 2 bases and J 0 bases, leaving 5 bases between the germline ends. The DNA for the CDR3 is TGTGCCAGCAGTTACAGAGTCTCCTACGAGCAGTACTTC. Protein: CASSYRVSYEQYF.

The chain uses TRBV29-1 and TRBJ1-4; weak D call: TRBD1 (6 bases). Germline lookup yields CDR1 SQVTM and CDR2 ANQGSEA. V was pared by 0 bases and J by 10 bases, with 18 bases between. This CDR3 region has 15 residues. CDR3 DNA: TGCAGCGTTGAAGATCGAATTACAGGGAAGAGAAAACTGTTTTTT. Protein sequence: CSVEDRITGKRKLFF.

The V gene is TRBV5-1, the J gene TRBJ1-6; 8 bases are shared with TRBD1. V lost 4 bases and J lost 4; bases outside the gene matches: 7. The CDR3 spans 16 residues. CDR1 is SGHRS and CDR2 is YFSETQ in the germline V gene. CDR3 in DNA: TGCGCCAGCAGCCGAGAGGGGACAGGATATAATTCACCCCTCCACTTT. Translated, it gives CASSREGTGYNSPLHF.

This chain links TRBV4-2 with TRBJ1-4; 9 bases are shared with TRBD1. V lost 4 bases and J lost 6; bases outside the gene matches: 6. This CDR3 spans 15 amino acids. Per the germline V gene, CDR1 is LGHNA and CDR2 is YNFKEQ. Here the CDR3 DNA reads TGTGCCAGCAGCCGACGACAGGGGGGGGATGAAAAACTGTTTTTT. Translated, it gives CASSRRQGGDEKLFF.

The chain combines TRBV10-3 with TRBJ1-1, with D hard to call. Germline V gives CDR1 ENHRY, CDR2 SYGVKD. This CDR3 is 15 amino acids long. V was cut by 2 bases and J by 1 base, with 11 bases left in between. The CDR3 sequence: CAISEAPNSNTEAFF. In nucleotides, the CDR3 is TGTGCCATCAGTGAGGCCCCTAATTCGAACACTGAAGCTTTCTTT.

As DNA, the CDR3 is TGCAGTGCTAGAGATGGCCGCGAGCAGTACTTC. This codes for CSARDGREQYF. The chain joins TRBV20-1 to TRBJ2-7; D call uncertain. Between the trimmed V and J ends, which lost 0 bases and 6 bases, there was a span of 6 bases. Germline CDR1 and CDR2: DFQATT and SNEGSKA (reference sequence). The CDR3 runs 11 residues.

V usage is TRBV10-3 and J usage is TRBJ2-3; tentative D call: TRBD2 (6 bases). CDR1 ENHRY and CDR2 SYGVKD come from the germline V gene. Deletions cut 7 bases from V and 5 bases from J, with 19 bases between. CDR3 length: 15 residues. The CDR3 is CAITPGLHEGDTQYF. The CDR3 DNA sequence: TGTGCCATCACCCCGGGACTTCATGAGGGAGATACGCAGTATTTT.

The sample holds a few counts of this clone. The rearrangement links TRBV18 to TRBJ1-1; D is possibly TRBD1 (5 bases). The CDR3 has 14 residues. Trimming left V 6 bases short and J 4 bases short, with 15 bases between. Germline values: CDR1 KGHSH, CDR2 LQKENI. The CDR3 nucleotides read TGTGCCAGCTCTCGCTACACGGACACCACTGAAGCTTTCTTT. Translating gives CASSRYTDTTEAFF.

The chain uses TRBV19 and TRBJ2-1; TRBD2 aligns across 7 bases. This CDR3 spans 15 amino acids. With 5 bases clipped from V and 2 bases from J, the junction kept 6 bases outside the gene matches. Germline V CDR1 and CDR2: LNHDA, SQIVND (reference sequence). The CDR3 is CASSSSGVPYNEQFF. CDR3 coding DNA: TGTGCCAGTAGTTCGAGCGGGGTACCCTACAATGAGCAGTTCTTC.

This rearrangement joins TRBV19 to TRBJ2-7; 8 bases line up with TRBD1. This CDR3 region has 17 residues. In germline, CDR1 is LNHDA, CDR2 SQIVND (reference sequence). V lost 1 base to trimming and J lost 5 bases; unmatched junction nucleotides: 13. In DNA, the CDR3 is TGTGCCAGTAGTATAGCTGGCAGGGGGCGTGGGCAGGACGAGCAGTACTTC. Its translation: CASSIAGRGRGQDEQYF. Looking up the rest from reference TRBV19 and TRBJ2-7 gives the full variable domain: DGGITQSPKYLFRKEGQNVTLSCEQNLNHDAMYWYRQDPGQGLRLIYYSQIVNDFQKGDIAEGYSVSREKKESFPLTVTSAQKNPTAFYLCASSIAGRGRGQDEQYFGPGTRLTVT.

V gene TRBV9 combines with J gene TRBJ1-3; D unclear. V was pared by 5 bases and J by 0 bases, with 9 bases between. Germline V gives CDR1 SGDLS, CDR2 YYNGEE. The CDR3 consists of 14 residues. CDR3 residues: CASSEAGSGNTIYF. DNA of the CDR3: TGTGCCAGCAGTGAGGCGGGCTCTGGAAACACCATATATTTT.

The chain is built from TRBV28 and TRBJ1-2, with 7 bases aligning to TRBD1. The CDR3 runs to 15 residues. With 6 bases clipped from V and 6 bases from J, the junction kept 13 bases outside the gene matches. Germline CDR1 MDHEN, CDR2 SYDVKM. The CDR3 is CASSTPAGGNHGYTF. The CDR3 DNA sequence: TGTGCCAGCAGCACCCCGGCAGGGGGGAACCATGGCTACACCTTC.

This clone was seen a handful of times. The chain combines TRBV21-1 with TRBJ1-2; the DNA was not used to check the table's D call, TRBD1. TRBV21-1 is a recognized pseudogene. The CDR3 totals 15 residues. The CDR3 sequence: CASSKGQGIVGGYTF. The CDR3 DNA reads as TGTGCCAGCAGCAAAGGACAGGGAATAGTGGGAGGCTACACCTTC.

On this clone itself: Other DNA sequences of this sample code for an identical CDR3. The V gene is TRBV30, the J gene TRBJ1-4; 10 bases are shared with TRBD1. The V gene's germline CDR1 is GTSNPN and CDR2 SVGIG (reference sequence). The CDR3 is 13 residues long. The V segment lost 2 bases and the J segment 7 bases; nucleotides outside the gene matches: 1. The CDR3: CAWSRDRGEKLFF. CDR3 nucleotide sequence: TGTGCCTGGAGTAGGGACAGGGGTGAAAAACTGTTTTTT.

The CDR3 here is CASSFLENTEAFF. As DNA, the CDR3 is TGTGCCAGCAGCTTTTTAGAGAACACTGAAGCTTTCTTT. This rearrangement joins TRBV7-3 to TRBJ1-1; D not resolved. Trimming pared 3 bases from V and 1 base from J, leaving 6 bases between. CDR1 and CDR2 from the germline V gene are SGHTA and FQGTGA. CDR3 length equals 13 residues.

This rearrangement joins TRBV5-4 to TRBJ2-2, with 16 bases fitting TRBD2. Germline V gene data show CDR1 as SGHNT and CDR2 as YYREEE (reference sequence). The CDR3 sequence is 18 residues long. Trimming cost V 4 bases and J 0 bases; bases outside gene matches: 3. The CDR3 region has the DNA TGTGCCAGCAGCGCGGGACTAGCGGGGGGGCCGAACACCGGGGAGCTGTTTTTT. It encodes CASSAGLAGGPNTGELFF.

J is TRBJ2-7 and V is TRBV5-1; 11 positions match TRBD1. The assigned J gene may be wrong: the sequence end matches TRBJ2-5 better. CDR3 length equals 15 residues. Looked up from germline, CDR1 is SGHRS and CDR2 is YFSETQ. The CDR3: CASSLGTGGRETQYF. The CDR3 nucleotides are TGCGCCAGCAGCTTGGGGACAGGGGGCAGAGAGACCCAGTACTTC.

The V call is TRBV6-1, the J call TRBJ2-7, with D maybe TRBD1 (6 bases). The CDR3 totals 13 residues. The V end was cut by 6 bases, the J end by 3 bases, with 12 bases between. Germline V gene sequence: CDR1 MNHNS, CDR2 SASEGT. CDR3 residues: CASRIYRDYEQYF. Here the CDR3 DNA reads TGTGCCAGCAGGATTTACAGGGACTACGAGCAGTACTTC.

CDR3: CASSGPGLDTQYF. The CDR3 DNA sequence: TGTGCCAGCAGCGGCCCGGGACTAGATACGCAGTATTTT. This rearrangement joins TRBV9 to TRBJ2-3, with D possibly matching TRBD2 (6 bases). Germline CDR1 SGDLS, CDR2 YYNGEE. V shed 3 bases and J shed 5 bases, with 10 bases lying between them. The CDR3 spans 13 residues.

This chain connects TRBV4-2 to TRBJ1-1; no firm D call. The CDR3 totals 15 residues. The germline gives CDR1 LGHNA, CDR2 YNFKEQ. The germline V and J ends were trimmed by 0 bases and 4 bases, with 12 bases remaining between them. The CDR3 DNA is TGTGCCAGCAGCCAAGATGACGGGGTGGGCACTGAAGCTTTCTTT. Its translation: CASSQDDGVGTEAFF.